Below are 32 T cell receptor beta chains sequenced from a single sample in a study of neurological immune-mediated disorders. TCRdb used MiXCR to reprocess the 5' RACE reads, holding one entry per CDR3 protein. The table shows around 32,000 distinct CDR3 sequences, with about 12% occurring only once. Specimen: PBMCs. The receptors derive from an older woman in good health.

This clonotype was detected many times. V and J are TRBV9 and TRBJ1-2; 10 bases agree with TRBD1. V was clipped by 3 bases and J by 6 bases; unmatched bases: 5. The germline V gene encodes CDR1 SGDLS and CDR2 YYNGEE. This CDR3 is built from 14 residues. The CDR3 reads CASSAEGQGNGYTF. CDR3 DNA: TGTGCCAGCAGCGCAGAGGGACAGGGGAATGGCTACACCTTC.

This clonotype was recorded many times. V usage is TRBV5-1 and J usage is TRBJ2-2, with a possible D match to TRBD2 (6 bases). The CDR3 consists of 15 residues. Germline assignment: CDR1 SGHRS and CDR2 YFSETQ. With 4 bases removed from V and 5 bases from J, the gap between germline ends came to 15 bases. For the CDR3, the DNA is TGCGCCAGCAGCCCTCAGGGCGGGGAAACCGGGGAGCTGTTTTTT. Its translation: CASSPQGGETGELFF.

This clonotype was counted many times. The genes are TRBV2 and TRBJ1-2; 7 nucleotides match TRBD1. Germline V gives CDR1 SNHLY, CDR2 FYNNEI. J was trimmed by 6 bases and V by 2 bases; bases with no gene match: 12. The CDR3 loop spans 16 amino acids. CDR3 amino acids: CASSELNQGGSNGYTF. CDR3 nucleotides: TGTGCCAGCAGTGAATTGAATCAGGGGGGATCAAATGGCTACACCTTC.

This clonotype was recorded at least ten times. CDR3 nucleotide sequence: TGCGCCAGCAGCTTTACAGGGACTGGGGCCAACGTCCTGACTTTC. It is translated as CASSFTGTGANVLTF. This rearrangement joins TRBV5-1 to TRBJ2-6; D might be TRBD1 (6 bases). Germline V lookup: CDR1 SGHRS, CDR2 YFSETQ. CDR3 length: 15 amino acids. The germline V and J ends were trimmed by 2 bases and 2 bases, with 8 bases remaining between them.

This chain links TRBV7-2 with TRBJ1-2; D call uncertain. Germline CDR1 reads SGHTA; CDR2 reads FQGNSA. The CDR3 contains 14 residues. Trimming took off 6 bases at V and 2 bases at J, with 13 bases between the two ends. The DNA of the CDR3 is TGTGCCAGCAGAATTGGATGGGTCAACTATGGCTACACCTTC. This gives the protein CASRIGWVNYGYTF.

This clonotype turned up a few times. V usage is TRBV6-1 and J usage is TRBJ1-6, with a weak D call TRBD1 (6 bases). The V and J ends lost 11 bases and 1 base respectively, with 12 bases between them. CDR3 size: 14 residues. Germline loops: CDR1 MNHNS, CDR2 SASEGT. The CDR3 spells CAGDQGSYNSPLHF. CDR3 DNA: TGTGCCGGCGACCAGGGGTCCTATAATTCACCCCTCCACTTT.

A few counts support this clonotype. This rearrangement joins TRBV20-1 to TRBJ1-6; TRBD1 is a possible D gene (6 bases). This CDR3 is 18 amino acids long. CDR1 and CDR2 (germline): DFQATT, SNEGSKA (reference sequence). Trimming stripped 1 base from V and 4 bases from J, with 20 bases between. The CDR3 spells CSARGDYRGQQYNSPLHF. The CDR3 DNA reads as TGCAGTGCTAGAGGCGATTATCGGGGACAACAGTATAATTCACCCCTCCACTTT.

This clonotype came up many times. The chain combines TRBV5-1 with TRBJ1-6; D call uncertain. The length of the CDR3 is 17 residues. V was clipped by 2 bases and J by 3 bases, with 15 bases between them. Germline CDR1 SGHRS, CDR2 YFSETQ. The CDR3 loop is CASSLRAALNYNSPLHF. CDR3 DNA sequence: TGCGCCAGCAGCTTACGGGCGGCCCTCAACTATAATTCACCCCTCCACTTT.

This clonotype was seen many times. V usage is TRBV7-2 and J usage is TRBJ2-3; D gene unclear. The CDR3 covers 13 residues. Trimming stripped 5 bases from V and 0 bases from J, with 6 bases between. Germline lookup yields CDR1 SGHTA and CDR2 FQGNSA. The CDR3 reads CASSTDSTDTQYF. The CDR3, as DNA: TGTGCCAGCAGCACTGATAGCACAGATACGCAGTATTTT.

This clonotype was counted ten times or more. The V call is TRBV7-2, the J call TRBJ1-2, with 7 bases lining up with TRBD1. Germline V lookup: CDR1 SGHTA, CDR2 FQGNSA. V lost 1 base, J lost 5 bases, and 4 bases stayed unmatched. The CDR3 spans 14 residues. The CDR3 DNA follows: TGTGCCAGCAGCTTAGTGCACAGGGGTTATGGCTACACCTTC. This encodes CASSLVHRGYGYTF.

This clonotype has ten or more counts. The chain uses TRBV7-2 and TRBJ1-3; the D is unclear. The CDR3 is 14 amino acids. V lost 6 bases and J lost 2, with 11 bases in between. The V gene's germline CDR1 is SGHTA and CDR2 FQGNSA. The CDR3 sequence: CASSPPGTGNTIYF. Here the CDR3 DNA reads TGTGCCAGCAGTCCTCCCGGGACTGGAAACACCATATATTTT.

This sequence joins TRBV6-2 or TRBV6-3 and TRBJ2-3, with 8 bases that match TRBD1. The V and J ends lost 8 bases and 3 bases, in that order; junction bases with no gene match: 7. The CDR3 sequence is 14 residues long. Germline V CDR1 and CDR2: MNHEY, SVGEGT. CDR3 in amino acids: CASRRDRKTDTQYF. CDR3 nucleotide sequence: TGTGCCAGCCGCCGGGACAGGAAAACAGATACGCAGTATTTT.

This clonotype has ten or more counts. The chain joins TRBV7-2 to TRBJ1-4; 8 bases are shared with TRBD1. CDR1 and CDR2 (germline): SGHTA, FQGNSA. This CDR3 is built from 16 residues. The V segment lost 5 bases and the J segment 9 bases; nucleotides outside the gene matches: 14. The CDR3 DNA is TGTGCCAGCAGCGGAGGGTGGGCACAGGGGGATCAAAAACTGTTTTTT. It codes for CASSGGWAQGDQKLFF.

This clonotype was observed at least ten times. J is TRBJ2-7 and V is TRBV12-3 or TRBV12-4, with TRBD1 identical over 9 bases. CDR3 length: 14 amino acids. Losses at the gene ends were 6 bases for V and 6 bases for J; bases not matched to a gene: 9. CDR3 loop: CASRGNRGRVEQYF. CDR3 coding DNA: TGTGCCAGCAGGGGGAACAGGGGGCGAGTCGAGCAGTACTTC.

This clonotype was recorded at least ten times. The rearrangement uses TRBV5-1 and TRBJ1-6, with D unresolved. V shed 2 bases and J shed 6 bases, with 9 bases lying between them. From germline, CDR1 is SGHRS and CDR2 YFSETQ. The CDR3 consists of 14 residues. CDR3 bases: TGCGCCAGCAGCTTCACAGAGGGTAATTCACCCCTCCACTTT. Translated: CASSFTEGNSPLHF.

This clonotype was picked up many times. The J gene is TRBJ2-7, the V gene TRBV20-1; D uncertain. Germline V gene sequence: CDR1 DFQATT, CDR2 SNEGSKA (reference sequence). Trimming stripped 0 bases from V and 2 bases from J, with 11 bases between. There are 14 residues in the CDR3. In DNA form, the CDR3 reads TGCAGTGCTAGAGATCCCATAGAACCCTACGAGCAGTACTTC. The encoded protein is CSARDPIEPYEQYF.

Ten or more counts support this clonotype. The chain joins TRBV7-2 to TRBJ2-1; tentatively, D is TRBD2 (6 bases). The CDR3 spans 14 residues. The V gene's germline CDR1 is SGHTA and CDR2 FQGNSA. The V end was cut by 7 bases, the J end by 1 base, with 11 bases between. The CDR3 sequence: CASMGGFSYNEQFF. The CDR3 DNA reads TGTGCCAGCATGGGGGGATTTTCCTACAATGAGCAGTTCTTC.

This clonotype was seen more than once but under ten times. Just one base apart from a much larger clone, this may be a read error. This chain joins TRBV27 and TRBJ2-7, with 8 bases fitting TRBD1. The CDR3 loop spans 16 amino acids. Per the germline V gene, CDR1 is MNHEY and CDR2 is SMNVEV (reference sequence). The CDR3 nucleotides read TGTGCCAGCAGTACCTGGACAGGGCCAAACCCCTACAAGCAGTACTTC. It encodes CASSTWTGPNPYKQYF.

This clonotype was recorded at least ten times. CDR3 bases: TGTGCTAGTGGTTCTCCGGCGGGGGTTCCTAATGAGCAGTTCTTC. Its protein product is CASGSPAGVPNEQFF. V is TRBV12-5 and J is TRBJ2-1, with TRBD2 matching 7 bases. CDR1 is LGHNT and CDR2 is FRNRAP in the germline V gene. With 4 bases clipped from V and 7 bases from J, the junction kept 10 bases outside the gene matches. CDR3 length: 15 residues.

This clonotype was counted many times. The CDR3 DNA reads as TGTGCCAGCAGATTGACGGGGGGCGCCACAGATACGCAGTATTTT. It encodes CASRLTGGATDTQYF. The chain links TRBV6-6 to TRBJ2-3, with D maybe TRBD2 (7 bases). Germline CDR1 and CDR2: MNHNY and SVGAGI (reference sequence). There are 15 residues in the CDR3. V was shortened by 6 bases and J by 2 bases, with 15 bases between the two germline ends.

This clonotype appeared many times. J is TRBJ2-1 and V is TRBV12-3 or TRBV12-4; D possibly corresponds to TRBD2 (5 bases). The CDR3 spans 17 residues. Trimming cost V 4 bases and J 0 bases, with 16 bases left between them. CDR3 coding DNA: TGTGCCAGCAGTTCCCTACTAGACCCCAGCTCCTACAATGAGCAGTTCTTC. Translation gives CASSSLLDPSSYNEQFF.

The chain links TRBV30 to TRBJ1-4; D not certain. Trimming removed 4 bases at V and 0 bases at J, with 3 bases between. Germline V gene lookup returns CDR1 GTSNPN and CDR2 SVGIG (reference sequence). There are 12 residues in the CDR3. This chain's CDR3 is CAWKSTNEKLFF. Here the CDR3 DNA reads TGTGCCTGGAAGTCAACTAATGAAAAACTGTTTTTT.

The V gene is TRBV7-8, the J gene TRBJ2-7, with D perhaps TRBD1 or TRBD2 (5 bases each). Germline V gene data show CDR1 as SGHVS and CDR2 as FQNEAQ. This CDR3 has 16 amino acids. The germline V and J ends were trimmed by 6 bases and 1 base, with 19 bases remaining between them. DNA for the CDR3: TGTGCCAGCAGTTACGGATCGGGACGGGTTTCCTACGAGCAGTACTTC. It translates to CASSYGSGRVSYEQYF.

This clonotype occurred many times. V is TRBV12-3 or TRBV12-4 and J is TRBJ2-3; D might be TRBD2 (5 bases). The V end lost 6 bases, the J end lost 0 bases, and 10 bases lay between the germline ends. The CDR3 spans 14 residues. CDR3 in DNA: TGTGCCAGCAGCTTCCGGGGTAGCACAGATACGCAGTATTTT. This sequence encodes CASSFRGSTDTQYF.

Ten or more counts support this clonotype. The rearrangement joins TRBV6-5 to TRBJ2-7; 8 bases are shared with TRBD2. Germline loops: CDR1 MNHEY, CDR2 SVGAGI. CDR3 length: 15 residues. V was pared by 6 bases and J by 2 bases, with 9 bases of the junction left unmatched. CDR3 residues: CASSQGRGATYEQYF. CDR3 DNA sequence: TGTGCCAGCAGCCAGGGGCGGGGGGCCACCTACGAGCAGTACTTC.

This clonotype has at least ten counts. The CDR3 nucleotides are TGTGCCAGCAGCCCCGGGACAGGGAGTGGAGAGACCCAGTACTTC. It is translated as CASSPGTGSGETQYF. The chain employs TRBV11-2 and TRBJ2-5; 9 bases agree with TRBD1. The length of the CDR3 is 15 residues. V was clipped by 5 bases and J by 4 bases; unmatched bases: 8. The V gene's germline CDR1 is SGHAT and CDR2 FQNNGV.

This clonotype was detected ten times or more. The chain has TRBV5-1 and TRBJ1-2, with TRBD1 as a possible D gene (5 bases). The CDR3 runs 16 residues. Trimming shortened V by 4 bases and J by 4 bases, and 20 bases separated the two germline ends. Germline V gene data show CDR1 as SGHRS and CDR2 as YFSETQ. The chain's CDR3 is CASSPAGQLGIYGYTF. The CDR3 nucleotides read TGCGCCAGCAGCCCGGCAGGGCAGTTGGGGATCTATGGCTACACCTTC.

CDR3 sequence: CASSQPSGGEQFF. CDR3 DNA sequence: TGTGCCAGCAGCCAACCTAGCGGGGGCGAGCAGTTCTTC. The chain combines TRBV3-1 with TRBJ2-1; 10 nucleotides align to TRBD2. The CDR3 contains 13 residues. Per the germline V gene, CDR1 is LGHDT and CDR2 is YNNKEL (reference sequence). V lost 2 bases and J lost 10; bases outside the gene matches: 2.

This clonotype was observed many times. CDR3 DNA sequence: TGTGCCAGCAGCTTGGACTGGTACTCCTACGAGCAGTACTTC. This codes for CASSLDWYSYEQYF. The chain has TRBV7-2 and TRBJ2-7, with a weak D call TRBD2 (5 bases). V gave up 3 bases and J gave up 0 bases, with 9 bases separating them. This CDR3 is built from 14 residues. CDR1 is SGHTA and CDR2 is FQGNSA in the germline V gene.

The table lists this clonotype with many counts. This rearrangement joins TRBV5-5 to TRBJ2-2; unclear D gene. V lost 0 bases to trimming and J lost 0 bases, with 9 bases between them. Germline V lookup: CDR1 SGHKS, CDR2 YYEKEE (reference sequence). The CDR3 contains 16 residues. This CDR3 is CASSLVQSTNTGELFF. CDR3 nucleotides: TGTGCCAGCAGCTTGGTACAGTCCACGAACACCGGGGAGCTGTTTTTT.

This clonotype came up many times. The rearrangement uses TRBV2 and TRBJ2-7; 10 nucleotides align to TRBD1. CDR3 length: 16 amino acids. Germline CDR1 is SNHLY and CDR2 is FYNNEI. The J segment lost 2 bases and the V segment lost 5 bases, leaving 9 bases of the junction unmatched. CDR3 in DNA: TGTGCCAGCAGTTTTTCCCCCGGGACAGGGGCCTACGAGCAGTACTTC. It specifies CASSFSPGTGAYEQYF.

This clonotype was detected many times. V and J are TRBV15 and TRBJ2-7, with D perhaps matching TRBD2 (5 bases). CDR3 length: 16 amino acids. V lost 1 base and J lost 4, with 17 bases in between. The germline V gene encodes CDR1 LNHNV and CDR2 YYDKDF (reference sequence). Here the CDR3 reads CATSRVGTGRGYEQYF. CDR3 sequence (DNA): TGTGCCACCAGCAGAGTTGGAACGGGAAGAGGGTACGAGCAGTACTTC. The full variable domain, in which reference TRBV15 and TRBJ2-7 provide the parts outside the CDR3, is DAMVIQNPRYQVTQFGKPVTLSCSQTLNHNVMYWYQQKSSQAPKLLFHYYDKDFNNEADTPDNFQSRRPNTSFCFLDIRSPGLGDTAMYLCATSRVGTGRGYEQYFGPGTRLTVT.